This T cell receptor beta chain was sequenced for a study of blood T cell repertoires in COVID-19. Study context: Spain, Italy and the United States supplied samples that represented acute and convalescent COVID-19. T cells, B-cell-depleted T cells, or PBMCs provided the cDNA or gDNA that served as material.

Authors' processing steps: Reference gene primer amplification gave nucleated cell count estimates. The protocol was immunoSEQ multiplex PCR, while the TCRdb copy is restricted to in-frame clones and leaves out a portion. V, J and clone size reflect that table, while D and trimming were determined from the DNA. The top ten clones hold 9.5% to 15% of a sample with around 100,000 clones, 70% to 90% of them seen once. The clonotype originates from a human donor in a cohort sampled during active COVID-19. Sequencing was performed on peripheral blood.

The CDR3 spells CASSSNSNRGYTF. The CDR3 nucleotides are TGTGCCAGCAGCTCAAATTCCAACAGAGGCTACACCTTC. The chain recombines TRBV7-2 with TRBJ1-2; D unclear. With 4 bases removed from V and 8 bases from J, the gap between germline ends came to 14 bases. Germline values: CDR1 SGHTA, CDR2 FQGNSA. This CDR3 has 13 residues.